Listed below are T cell receptor beta chains from one sample, sequenced in a study of T cells expressing NK-cell markers. Reprocessing the 5' RACE reads, TCRdb reports a single entry for every CDR3 protein and omits DNA. This sample's clone table lists over 150,000 distinct CDR3 sequences. Input material: blood T cells: a sorted CD56 or NKG2C T cell subset, CD4+ or CD8+ T cells, or bulk PBMC T cells (not recorded which). The receptors derive from a man aged 18-75 years in good health. CDR3s include the opening cysteine and the closing phenylalanine or tryptophan. Clone size is not always given. Where it is, it says once, few, many or a class for expanded clones.

clone_size: -; j_call: TRBJ2-3; v_call: TRBV28; cdr3_aa: CASNIAGEDTQYF
clone_size: -; j_call: TRBJ2-5; v_call: TRBV13; cdr3_aa: CASSLGGLEQETQYF
clone_size: -; j_call: TRBJ2-1; v_call: TRBV4-1; cdr3_aa: CASSPRTGGTYNEQFF
clone_size: -; j_call: TRBJ2-3; v_call: TRBV11-3; cdr3_aa: CASSLPRRNTDTQYF
clone_size: -; j_call: TRBJ2-1; v_call: TRBV5-6; cdr3_aa: CASSGARYNEQFF
clone_size: -; j_call: TRBJ1-6; v_call: TRBV9; cdr3_aa: CASSVEGYSPLHF
clone_size: -; j_call: TRBJ2-7; v_call: TRBV5-8; cdr3_aa: CASSFFDEQYF
clone_size: -; j_call: TRBJ1-2; v_call: TRBV27; cdr3_aa: CASSFKGNSAYGYTF
clone_size: -; j_call: TRBJ1-2; v_call: TRBV5-5; cdr3_aa: CASSLWGNLADGYTF
clone_size: -; j_call: TRBJ1-2; v_call: TRBV27; cdr3_aa: CASSLTGGGGYTF
clone_size: -; j_call: TRBJ2-1; v_call: TRBV13; cdr3_aa: CASSYYRAAEQFF
clone_size: -; j_call: TRBJ1-5; v_call: TRBV12-5; cdr3_aa: CASGAGTNQPQHF
clone_size: -; j_call: TRBJ2-5; v_call: TRBV6-1; cdr3_aa: CASSQSSGGLQETQYF
clone_size: -; j_call: TRBJ2-1; v_call: TRBV9; cdr3_aa: CASTPGIFSGGGQFF
clone_size: -; j_call: TRBJ2-3; v_call: TRBV20-1; cdr3_aa: CSASIWGGGTDTQYF
clone_size: -; j_call: TRBJ2-7; v_call: TRBV20-1; cdr3_aa: CSARWVGGEQYF
clone_size: -; j_call: TRBJ2-3; v_call: TRBV11-3; cdr3_aa: CASSLPGREDTQYF
clone_size: -; j_call: TRBJ2-1; v_call: TRBV28; cdr3_aa: CASSLRTGHILTYNEQFF
clone_size: -; j_call: TRBJ2-5; v_call: TRBV28; cdr3_aa: CASSSWTHQETQYF
clone_size: -; j_call: TRBJ2-5; v_call: TRBV7-6; cdr3_aa: CAISTKGFTQYF
clone_size: -; j_call: TRBJ2-3; v_call: TRBV12-3/TRBV12-4; cdr3_aa: CASLPGGSSTDTQYF
clone_size: -; j_call: TRBJ1-1; v_call: TRBV6-5; cdr3_aa: CASSSRRNTEAFF
clone_size: -; j_call: TRBJ2-1; v_call: TRBV15; cdr3_aa: CATSRSYNEQFF
clone_size: -; j_call: TRBJ2-7; v_call: TRBV5-5; cdr3_aa: CASSLGQTGVPYEQYF
clone_size: -; j_call: TRBJ1-5; v_call: TRBV7-9; cdr3_aa: CASSLASGYSNQPQHF
clone_size: -; j_call: TRBJ2-5; v_call: TRBV12-3/TRBV12-4; cdr3_aa: CASTLDRYAETQYF
clone_size: -; j_call: TRBJ2-3; v_call: TRBV5-1; cdr3_aa: CASSQGRGRSDTQYF
clone_size: -; j_call: TRBJ2-7; v_call: TRBV2; cdr3_aa: CASTPPDRYYEQYF
clone_size: -; j_call: TRBJ2-7; v_call: TRBV28; cdr3_aa: CASSFGGLTNEQYF
clone_size: -; j_call: TRBJ2-2; v_call: TRBV4-1; cdr3_aa: CASSHALDVGELFF
clone_size: -; j_call: TRBJ2-1; v_call: TRBV7-9; cdr3_aa: CASSKIAYPAYNEQFF
clone_size: -; j_call: TRBJ2-7; v_call: TRBV7-9; cdr3_aa: CASTSPSGAGGSYEQYF
clone_size: -; j_call: TRBJ2-1; v_call: TRBV12-5; cdr3_aa: CASGLPGASSYNEQFF
clone_size: -; j_call: TRBJ2-3; v_call: TRBV5-6; cdr3_aa: CASSLWLAGTYSTDTQYF
clone_size: -; j_call: TRBJ2-7; v_call: TRBV6-1; cdr3_aa: CASSATPPGQGAYEQYF
clone_size: medium-sized; j_call: TRBJ2-1; v_call: TRBV27; cdr3_aa: CASSFQGGSLSPYNEQFF
clone_size: -; j_call: TRBJ2-6; v_call: TRBV7-2; cdr3_aa: CASSLGQGARGANVLTF
clone_size: -; j_call: TRBJ1-1; v_call: TRBV9; cdr3_aa: CASSEPPGGGIAEAFF
clone_size: -; j_call: TRBJ2-2; v_call: TRBV20-1; cdr3_aa: CSAWTGISGELFF
clone_size: -; j_call: TRBJ2-7; v_call: TRBV5-1; cdr3_aa: CASSLEGLAGEEQYF
clone_size: -; j_call: TRBJ1-4; v_call: TRBV7-9; cdr3_aa: CASSRGTATNEKLFF